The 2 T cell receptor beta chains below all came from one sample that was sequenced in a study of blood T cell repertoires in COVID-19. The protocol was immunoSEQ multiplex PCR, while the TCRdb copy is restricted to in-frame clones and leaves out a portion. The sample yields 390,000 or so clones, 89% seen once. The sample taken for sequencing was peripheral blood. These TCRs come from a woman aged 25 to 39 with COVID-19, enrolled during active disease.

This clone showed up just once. The CDR3 sequence: CASSQDPPSAGWVKNIQYF. The CDR3 nucleotides are TGCGCCAGCAGCCAAGATCCGCCTTCGGCGGGGTGGGTCAAAAACATTCAGTACTTC. This chain links TRBV4-3 with TRBJ2-4; D perhaps matches TRBD2 (6 bases). V was shortened by 0 bases and J by 3 bases, with 21 bases between the two germline ends. The germline V gene has CDR1 LGHNA and CDR2 YSLEER. The CDR3 is 19 residues long.

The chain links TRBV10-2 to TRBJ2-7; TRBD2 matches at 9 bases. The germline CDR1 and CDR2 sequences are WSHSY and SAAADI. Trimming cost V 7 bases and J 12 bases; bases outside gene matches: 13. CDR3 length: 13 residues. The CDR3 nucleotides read TGCGCCAGCACGGACGGGACTAGCCCGCTTCGGTACGTC. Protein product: CASTDGTSPLRYV.